This T cell receptor beta chain appears in the sequencing data of a study of a mutant IDH1 vaccine in newly diagnosed glioma. In the study overall: Earlier treatment was radiotherapy, temozolomide, or both, with most getting both.

The CDR3 sequence is 14 residues long. Germline assignment: CDR1 SQVTM and CDR2 ANQGSEA. V gave up 5 bases and J gave up 2 bases, with 15 bases separating them. The method was immunoSEQ multiplex PCR; TCRdb's version includes in-frame clones alone and lacks a portion of them. This sample carries about 65,000 clones, roughly 85% of them seen once, and the ten largest clones take over 4%. Described time point: week 23, last vaccination. Topical imiquimod accompanied each vaccine dose, which consisted of 300 ug of mutant IDH1 20-mer peptide. Note on this clone: Antigen: not known.

V is TRBV29-1 and J is TRBJ2-5, with D perhaps TRBD2 (6 bases). The material sequenced was PBMCs, taken from a glioma patient whose treatment included an IDH1 peptide vaccine. The origin of this receptor is a man aged 25-45 years with glioma. CDR3 in amino acids: CSVPLEGPQETQYF. The CDR3, as DNA: TGCAGCGTTCCCCTGGAGGGTCCGCAAGAGACCCAGTACTTC.